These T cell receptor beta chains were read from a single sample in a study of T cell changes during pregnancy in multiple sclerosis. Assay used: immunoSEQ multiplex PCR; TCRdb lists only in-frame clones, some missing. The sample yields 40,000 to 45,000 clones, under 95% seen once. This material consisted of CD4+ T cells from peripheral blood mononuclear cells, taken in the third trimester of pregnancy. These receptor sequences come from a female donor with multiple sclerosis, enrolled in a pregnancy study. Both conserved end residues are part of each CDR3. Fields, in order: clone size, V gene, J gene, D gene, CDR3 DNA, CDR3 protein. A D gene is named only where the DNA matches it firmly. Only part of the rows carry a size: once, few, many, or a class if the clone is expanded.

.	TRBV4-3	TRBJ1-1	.	TGCGCCAGCAGCCAAGACCCAGGCATGAACACTGAAGCTTTCTTT	CASSQDPGMNTEAFF
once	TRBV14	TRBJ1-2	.	TGTGCCAGCAGCCAAGTAAGGGGCACCGGCTACACCTTC	CASSQVRGTGYTF
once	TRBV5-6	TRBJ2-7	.	TGTGCCAGCAGTTCACAGGGCTACGAGCAGTACTTC	CASSSQGYEQYF
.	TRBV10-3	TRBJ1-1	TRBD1	TGTGCCATCAGGTCCAGGGGGATGAACACTGAAGCTTTCTTT	CAIRSRGMNTEAFF
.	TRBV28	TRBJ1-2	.	TGTGCCAGCAGACGACCAGGACAGAACTATGGCTACACCTTC	CASRRPGQNYGYTF
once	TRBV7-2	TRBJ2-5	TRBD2	TGTGCCAGCAGCTTAGCGAGACTAGCGGGTGAAGAGACCCAGTACTTC	CASSLARLAGEETQYF
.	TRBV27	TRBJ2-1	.	TGTGCCAGCAGTTTATTAAGGAGGCGCTCCTACAATGAGCAGTTCTTC	CASSLLRRRSYNEQFF
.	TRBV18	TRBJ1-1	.	TGTGCCAGCTCACGGGGGGAAGGGACTGAAGCTTTCTTT	CASSRGEGTEAFF
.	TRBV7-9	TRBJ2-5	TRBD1	TGTGCCAGCAGTTTTCGCAGGGGGCTGGGAGAGACCCAGTACTTC	CASSFRRGLGETQYF
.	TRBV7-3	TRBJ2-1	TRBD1	TGTGCCAGCAGCTTAGAGAGAGGGAGGACAGGGACAAATGAGCAGTTCTTC	CASSLERGRTGTNEQFF
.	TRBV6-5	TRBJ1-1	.	TGTGCCAGCAGTTACTCGACAGTGAACACTGAAGCTTTCTTT	CASSYSTVNTEAFF
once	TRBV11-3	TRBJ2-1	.	TGTGCCAGCAGCCCGATCAGGACCTACAATGAGCAGTTCTTC	CASSPIRTYNEQFF
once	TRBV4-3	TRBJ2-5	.	TGCGCCAGCAGCCAAGGGAACCGGGAACAAGAGACCCAGTACTTC	CASSQGNREQETQYF
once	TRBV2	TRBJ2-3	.	TGTGCCAGCCCGAGAAGATACGGACAAGGCGAATGGGCAGATACGCAGTATTTT	CASPRRYGQGEWADTQYF
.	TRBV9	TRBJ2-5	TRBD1	TGTGCCAGCAGCTCCACACAGGGGGGAGAGACCCAGTACTTC	CASSSTQGGETQYF
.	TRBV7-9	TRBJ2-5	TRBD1	TGTGCCAGCAGACCCCAAGGCCGGGACAGGGGTTATGCGGAGACCCAGTACTTC	CASRPQGRDRGYAETQYF
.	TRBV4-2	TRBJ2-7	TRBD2	TGTGCCAGCAGCCAAGAGACTAGCGGTTTCTACGAGCAGTACTTC	CASSQETSGFYEQYF
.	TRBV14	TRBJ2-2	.	TGTGCCAGCAGCCCCTGGGGGGTCCCCGGGGAGCTGTTTTTT	CASSPWGVPGELFF
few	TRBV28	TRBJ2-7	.	TGTGCCAGCAGTTCCCTCAGGGCTGAGCAGTACTTC	CASSSLRAEQYF
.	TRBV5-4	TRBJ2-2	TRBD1	TGTGCCAGCAGGACGACAGGGGGCACCGGGGAGCTGTTTTTT	CASRTTGGTGELFF
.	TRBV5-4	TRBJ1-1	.	TGTGCCAGCAGCTTGAAAGGGGCCAACACTGAAGCTTTCTTT	CASSLKGANTEAFF
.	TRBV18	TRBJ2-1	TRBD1	TGTGCCAGCTCACAATTTAGGGACAGGATTTACAATGAGCAGTTCTTC	CASSQFRDRIYNEQFF
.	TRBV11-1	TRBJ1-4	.	TGTGCCAGCAACCTCCGACGGGTAACTAATGAAAAACTGTTTTTT	CASNLRRVTNEKLFF
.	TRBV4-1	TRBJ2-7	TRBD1	TGCGCCAGCAGCCGGCAACCGGGACAGGCCCCTTGGGAGCAGTACTTC	CASSRQPGQAPWEQYF
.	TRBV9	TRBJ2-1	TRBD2	TGTGCCAGCAACCCAGCGGGGACCTACAATGAGCAGTTCTTC	CASNPAGTYNEQFF
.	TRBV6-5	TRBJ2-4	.	TGTGCCAGCAGAGAATTAGGGAGTCGGGACATTCAGTACTTC	CASRELGSRDIQYF
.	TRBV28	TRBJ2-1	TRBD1	TGTGCCAGCAGTCCGTTCGGGACAGGGGGAAGAAATGAGCAGTTCTTC	CASSPFGTGGRNEQFF
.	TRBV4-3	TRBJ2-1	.	TGCGCCAGCAGCCAAGCTCTCCTAGGTGGTGAGCAGTTCTTC	CASSQALLGGEQFF
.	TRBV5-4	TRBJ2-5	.	TGTGCCAGCAGCGTTAAACGGGAAGCCCAAGAGACCCAGTACTTC	CASSVKREAQETQYF
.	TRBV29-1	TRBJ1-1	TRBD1	TGCAGCGTTGAAAAGGGGGCAGGGAACACTGAAGCTTTCTTT	CSVEKGAGNTEAFF
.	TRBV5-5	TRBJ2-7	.	TGTGCCAGCAGCCTCCCGGGGAGGAACGAGCAGTACTTC	CASSLPGRNEQYF
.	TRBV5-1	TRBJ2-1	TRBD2	TGCGCCAGCAGCTTACAATTAGCGGGAGGGGGGTTATACAATGAGCAGTTCTTC	CASSLQLAGGGLYNEQFF
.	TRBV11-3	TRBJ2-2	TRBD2	TGTGCCAGCAGACCACCCGTAGGACTAGAATCCGGGGAGCTGTTTTTT	CASRPPVGLESGELFF
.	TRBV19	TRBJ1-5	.	TGTGCCAGTAGTTTGACAGTTCATCAGCCCCAGCATTTT	CASSLTVHQPQHF
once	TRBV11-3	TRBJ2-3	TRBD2	TGTGCCAGCAGCTTGTCGGGAGGGATAGATACGCAGTATTTT	CASSLSGGIDTQYF
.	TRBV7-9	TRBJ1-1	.	TGTGCCAGCAGCTTAGAAGAACTTAACACTGAAGCTTTCTTT	CASSLEELNTEAFF
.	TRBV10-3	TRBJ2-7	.	TGTGCCATCAGTGCCAATCCCACCTACGAGCAGTACTTC	CAISANPTYEQYF
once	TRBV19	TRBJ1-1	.	TGTGCCAGTAGTATTAGGAGGAACACTGAAGCTTTCTTT	CASSIRRNTEAFF
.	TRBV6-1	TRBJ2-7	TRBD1	TGTGCCAGCAGGGGGACAGAGTTCTACGAGCAGTACTTC	CASRGTEFYEQYF
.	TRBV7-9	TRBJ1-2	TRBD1	TGTGCCAGCAGCCTAGGGGGGAGACAGGGGGCATCTGGCTACACCTTC	CASSLGGRQGASGYTF
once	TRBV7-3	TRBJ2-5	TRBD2	TGTGCCAGCAGCCCCGCGGGGGGCGGCCAAGAGACCCAGTACTTC	CASSPAGGGQETQYF
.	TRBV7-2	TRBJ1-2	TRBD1	TGTGCCAGCAGCCACCCGGGGGACAGCTATGGCTACACCTTC	CASSHPGDSYGYTF
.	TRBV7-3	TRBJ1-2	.	TGTGCCAGCAGCTTAATCGCGGGGGTAGGCTACACCTTC	CASSLIAGVGYTF
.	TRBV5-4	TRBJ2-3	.	TGTGCCAGCAGCCGCAGCGAAGATACGCAGTATTTT	CASSRSEDTQYF
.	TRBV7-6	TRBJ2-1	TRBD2	TGTGCCAGCAGCCTATACACTAGCGGGAGGGCGAATGAGCAGTTCTTC	CASSLYTSGRANEQFF
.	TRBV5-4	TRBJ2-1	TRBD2	TGTGCCAGCAGCCCGGGGGGGGGCCTAGCGGACAATGAGCAGTTCTTC	CASSPGGGLADNEQFF
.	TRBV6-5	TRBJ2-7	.	TGTGCCAGCAGTTACGGGGGCCAGCCGGGGGAGCAGTACTTC	CASSYGGQPGEQYF
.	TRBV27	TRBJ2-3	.	TGTGCCAGCAAAGTGAGCGGCACAGATACGCAGTATTTT	CASKVSGTDTQYF
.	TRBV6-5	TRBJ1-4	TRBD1	TGTGCCAGCAGTTCTCGCCAGACAGGGCTTAATGAAAAACTGTTTTTT	CASSSRQTGLNEKLFF
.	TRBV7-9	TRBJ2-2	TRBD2	TGTGCCAGCAGCCCACCCGGGACTAGCGGGACCCCCGGGGAGCTGTTTTTT	CASSPPGTSGTPGELFF
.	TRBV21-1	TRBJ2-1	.	TGTGCCAGCAGCAAAGACTCGGCTAGCGGGAACTTCAATGAGCAGTTCTTC	CASSKDSASGNFNEQFF
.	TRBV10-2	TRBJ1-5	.	TGCGCCAGCGCCAAGGGTCCGGGGGGCAATCAGCCCCAGCATTTT	CASAKGPGGNQPQHF
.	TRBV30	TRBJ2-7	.	TGTGCCTGGAGCCCCGGACTAACTAGGGAGCAGTACTTC	CAWSPGLTREQYF
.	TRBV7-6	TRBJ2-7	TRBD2	TGTGCCAGCAGCTTCGGACTAGCGGGAGATGGACGTTACGAGCAGTACTTC	CASSFGLAGDGRYEQYF
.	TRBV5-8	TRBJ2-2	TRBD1	TGTGCCAGCAGCTTGGGACAGGGTAACACCGGGGAGCTGTTTTTT	CASSLGQGNTGELFF